This entry describes one TCR beta chain. Generated by immunoSEQ multiplex PCR, the TCRdb table keeps only in-frame clones and is missing some. In the table there are 150,000 to 200,000 clones, about 87% of which are singletons. This sample was taken from a study of control samples from healthy donors and cancer patients. CDR1 is MNHEY and CDR2 is SVGAGI in the germline V gene. The CDR3 runs to 15 residues. Trimming left V 4 bases short and J 6 bases short, with 15 bases between. Sequencing input: blood. The V call is TRBV6-5, the J call TRBJ2-2; D may be TRBD1 (5 bases). The clonotype originates from a man aged 25-45 years in good health. The CDR3 nucleotides are TGTGCCAGCAGTTCCCAACCAGGACAACCCGGGGAGCTGTTTTTT. Residues: CASSSQPGQPGELFF.